The 17 T cell receptor beta chains below come from one sample, sequenced in a study of blood T cell repertoires in COVID-19. Some clones are missing from TCRdb's copy, which holds only in-frame ones; the method was immunoSEQ multiplex PCR. Of some 200,000 clones in the sample, about 80% were seen once. Sample: peripheral blood. These TCRs come from a man aged 25-45 years with active or convalescent COVID-19.

This chain connects TRBV7-2 to TRBJ2-1, with TRBD2 as a possible D gene (5 bases). The CDR3 has 14 residues. Germline V lookup: CDR1 SGHTA, CDR2 FQGNSA. V lost 5 bases to trimming and J lost 8 bases, with 16 bases between them. The CDR3 here is CASSHTSRMDEQFF. The CDR3 DNA is TGTGCCAGCAGCCATACTAGTCGTATGGATGAGCAGTTCTTC.

The chain uses TRBV5-3 and TRBJ2-1, with unresolved D. TRBV5-3 is placed among ORFs of uncertain function. The CDR3 is made up of 13 amino acids. V dropped 2 bases and J dropped 10 bases, with 13 bases sitting between them. The CDR3, as DNA: TGTGCCAGAAGCTTTAGTGAGCGACGGGAGCAGTTCTTC. Its protein is CARSFSERREQFF.

V usage is TRBV19 and J usage is TRBJ1-2; D might be TRBD1 (6 bases). This CDR3 is built from 13 residues. The V end was cut by 8 bases, the J end by 5 bases, with 15 bases between. Looked up from germline, CDR1 is LNHDA and CDR2 is SQIVND (reference sequence). This CDR3 is CASLGAPRYGYTF. The CDR3 DNA reads as TGTGCCAGTCTGGGGGCGCCCAGGTATGGCTACACCTTC.

The chain joins TRBV5-1 to TRBJ2-2, with 7 nucleotides matching TRBD1. This CDR3 has 15 amino acids. Germline values: CDR1 SGHRS, CDR2 YFSETQ. After removal of 3 bases from V and 5 bases from J, the junction contained 7 bases not matched to a gene. CDR3 protein: CASSSRQGGTGELFF. DNA for the CDR3: TGCGCCAGCAGCTCGCGACAGGGTGGTACCGGGGAGCTGTTTTTT.

The chain links TRBV25-1 to TRBJ1-6; D is undetermined. V lost 3 bases, J lost 0 bases, and 12 bases lay in between. Germline V gene lookup returns CDR1 MGHDK and CDR2 SYGVNS. This CDR3 has 17 residues. In DNA, the CDR3 is TGTGCCAGCAGTGATTCAGTTATTCCCTCCTATAATTCACCCCTCCACTTT. Its protein is CASSDSVIPSYNSPLHF. The whole variable domain, remainder taken from reference TRBV25-1 and TRBJ1-6, is EADIYQTPRYLVIGTGKKITLECSQTMGHDKMYWYQQDPGMELHLIHYSYGVNSTEKGDLSSESTVSRIRTEHFPLTLESARPSHTSQYLCASSDSVIPSYNSPLHFGNGTRLTVT.

V is TRBV4-3 and J is TRBJ2-7, with 14 bases lining up with TRBD2. The CDR3 contains 20 residues. Germline-derived CDR1 and CDR2 are LGHNA and YSLEER. The J segment lost 0 bases and the V segment lost 0 bases, leaving 10 bases of the junction unmatched. For the CDR3, the DNA is TGCGCCAGCAGCCAAGATACGGGACTAGCGGGAGTGGTAAGCTCCTACGAGCAGTACTTC. Its protein product is CASSQDTGLAGVVSSYEQYF.

The chain recombines TRBV18 with TRBJ1-1; D not certain. The CDR3 is 16 amino acids. V lost 3 bases, J lost 1 base, and 15 bases lay in between. Germline V lookup: CDR1 KGHSH, CDR2 LQKENI. CDR3 protein: CASSPRAADQNTEAFF. The CDR3 bases are TGTGCCAGCTCACCTCGCGCGGCAGATCAGAACACTGAAGCTTTCTTT.

The chain links TRBV2 to TRBJ2-3; D uncertain. Germline-derived CDR1 and CDR2 are SNHLY and FYNNEI. V lost 5 bases, J lost 1 base, and 10 bases lay in between. The CDR3 totals 14 residues. CDR3 DNA sequence: TGTGCCAGCAGTTCCCGGTCTGGCACAGATACGCAGTATTTT. As protein: CASSSRSGTDTQYF.

The chain is built from TRBV5-1 and TRBJ1-3; possibly TRBD1 for D (6 bases). Trimming removed 4 bases from V and 0 bases from J, with 14 bases in between. Germline CDR1 SGHRS, CDR2 YFSETQ. The CDR3 is 16 residues long. The CDR3 reads CASSPGGALSGNTIYF. CDR3 coding DNA: TGCGCCAGCAGCCCCGGGGGGGCCCTCTCTGGAAACACCATATATTTT.

The CDR3 nucleotides are TGTGCCAGCAGCTTAGCTCAGGGGTGGACAGATACGCAGTATTTT. This sequence encodes CASSLAQGWTDTQYF. The rearrangement joins TRBV11-2 to TRBJ2-3; D may be TRBD1 (6 bases). V dropped 1 base and J dropped 3 bases, with 11 bases sitting between them. CDR1 and CDR2 (germline): SGHAT, FQNNGV. The CDR3 totals 15 residues.

The chain is built from TRBV19 and TRBJ2-4; 7 positions match TRBD1. Trimming at V came to 5 bases and at J to 0 bases, leaving 16 bases not matched to a gene. CDR1 is LNHDA, CDR2 SQIVND, per germline (reference sequence). This CDR3 region has 19 residues. CDR3 bases: TGTGCCAGTAGTCAGCCGTCTCTCAGGGGGAATGGAGCCAAAAACATTCAGTACTTC. This codes for CASSQPSLRGNGAKNIQYF.

The chain employs TRBV14 and TRBJ2-7, with TRBD2 as a possible D gene (5 bases). This CDR3 is 16 amino acids long. Germline values: CDR1 SGHDN, CDR2 FVKESK. The ends were cut back, 5 bases at V and 2 bases at J, with 19 bases in the middle. The CDR3 DNA reads as TGTGCCAGCAGCGACCCGGGGTTAACGGGTACCTACGAGCAGTACTTC. Translated, it gives CASSDPGLTGTYEQYF.

The chain uses TRBV7-2 and TRBJ2-4; 9 nucleotides match TRBD1. V shed 2 bases and J 0 bases; nucleotides not matched to a gene: 11. Germline values: CDR1 SGHTA, CDR2 FQGNSA. The CDR3 totals 19 residues. The CDR3: CASSLSGTGWGEAKNIQYF. In DNA form, the CDR3 reads TGTGCCAGCAGCTTATCCGGGACAGGGTGGGGGGAAGCCAAAAACATTCAGTACTTC.

This clone occurred once. The chain carries TRBV19 and TRBJ2-2, with 9 bases lining up with TRBD1. V lost 6 bases to trimming and J lost 4 bases; unmatched junction nucleotides: 6. The CDR3 runs 15 residues. The germline V gene encodes CDR1 LNHDA and CDR2 SQIVND (reference sequence). DNA of the CDR3: TGTGCCAGTAGCCTACAGGGGGCGGGCACCGGGGAGCTGTTTTTT. It specifies CASSLQGAGTGELFF.

The V and J genes are TRBV9 and TRBJ2-5, with 12 bases fitting TRBD2. After removal of 3 bases from V and 5 bases from J, the junction contained 8 bases not matched to a gene. This CDR3 region has 16 residues. Germline CDR1 and CDR2: SGDLS and YYNGEE. As DNA, the CDR3 is TGTGCCAGCAGCGCCCTAGCGGGGGGGCCTCTGGAGACCCAGTACTTC. Protein: CASSALAGGPLETQYF. Full variable domain (remainder filled in from reference TRBV9 and TRBJ2-5): DSGVTQTPKHLITATGQRVTLRCSPRSGDLSVYWYQQSLDQGLQFLIQYYNGEERAKGNILERFSAQQFPDLHSELNLSSLELGDSALYFCASSALAGGPLETQYFGPGTRLLVL.

In this sample, this clone turned up many times. The V call is TRBV7-3, the J call TRBJ1-2, with 10 nucleotides matching TRBD1. The CDR3 consists of 16 residues. Trimming took 5 bases from V and 8 from J; bases not matched to a gene: 14. CDR1 SGHTA and CDR2 FQGTGA come from the germline V gene. CDR3 coding DNA: TGTGCCAGCAGCCTACTTGGACAGGGGGGGACGGAAGGCTACACCTTC. This encodes CASSLLGQGGTEGYTF.

This chain links TRBV9 with TRBJ1-6; possibly TRBD1 for D (5 bases). V was pared by 4 bases and J by 0 bases, with 14 bases between. CDR3 size: 17 residues. The germline gives CDR1 SGDLS, CDR2 YYNGEE. CDR3 nucleotide sequence: TGTGCCAGCAGCTTTCAGCCCGACAGCTCCTATAATTCACCCCTCCACTTT. It codes for CASSFQPDSSYNSPLHF.